This entry lists 2 T cell receptor beta chains sequenced from one sample in a study of shared T cell receptors in the human thymus. Method: immunoSEQ multiplex PCR; TCRdb's copy keeps in-frame clones and lacks some. The sample holds 500,000 to 850,000 clones, over 75% seen once. The sample was also linked to a second study, of human thymus T cells.

Sample: thymocytes. The receptors here all came from a boy in the first two years of life with a congenital heart defect.

This chain uses TRBV28 with TRBJ2-1; a possible D gene is TRBD2 (6 bases). CDR1 and CDR2 (germline): MDHEN, SYDVKM. V lost 1 base and J lost 9, with 7 bases in between. The CDR3 totals 12 residues. CDR3 sequence (DNA): TGTGCCAGCAGTTTATACGGGGGTGAGCAGTTCTTC. Translated: CASSLYGGEQFF. The full variable domain, completed using reference TRBV28 and TRBJ2-1, is DVKVTQSSRYLVKRTGEKVFLECVQDMDHENMFWYRQDPGLGLRLIYFSYDVKMKEKGDIPEGYSVSREKKERFSLILESASTNQTSMYLCASSLYGGEQFFGPGTRLTVL.

This chain links TRBV7-2 with TRBJ2-3; 8 nucleotides line up with TRBD2. CDR1 SGHTA and CDR2 FQGNSA come from the germline V gene. Germline trimming cut 5 bases from V and 3 bases from J; bases unmatched to any gene: 13. The CDR3 is 17 residues long. CDR3 in DNA: TGTGCCAGCAGCCCGCCTGGACTAGCTGGGACGACAGATACGCAGTATTTT. Residues: CASSPPGLAGTTDTQYF.